This TCR beta chain was sequenced in a study of sequential checkpoint blockade in melanoma. The data were produced by immunoSEQ multiplex PCR, yet TCRdb's version contains in-frame clones alone and is incomplete. The sample includes just over 200 clones, roughly 21% of them seen just once. V lost 5 bases, J lost 10 bases, and 12 bases lay in between. Germline V gene data show CDR1 as LNHDA and CDR2 as SQIVND (reference sequence). CDR3 size: 12 residues. Treatment denoted: randomized to nivolumab then ipilimumab (arm A) or the reverse (arm B). The material was tumor tissue (inferred from file names), obtained from a patient given nivolumab and ipilimumab in sequence. The sequence came from a human donor with melanoma. This rearrangement joins TRBV19 to TRBJ2-1; tentative D call: TRBD2 (6 bases). This chain's CDR3 is CASSLTRREQFF. The CDR3 coding sequence is TGTGCCAGTAGTCTGACTAGGCGAGAGCAGTTCTTC. Complete variable domain (other parts from reference TRBV19 and TRBJ2-1): DGGITQSPKYLFRKEGQNVTLSCEQNLNHDAMYWYRQDPGQGLRLIYYSQIVNDFQKGDIAEGYSVSREKKESFPLTVTSAQKNPTAFYLCASSLTRREQFFGPGTRLTVL.